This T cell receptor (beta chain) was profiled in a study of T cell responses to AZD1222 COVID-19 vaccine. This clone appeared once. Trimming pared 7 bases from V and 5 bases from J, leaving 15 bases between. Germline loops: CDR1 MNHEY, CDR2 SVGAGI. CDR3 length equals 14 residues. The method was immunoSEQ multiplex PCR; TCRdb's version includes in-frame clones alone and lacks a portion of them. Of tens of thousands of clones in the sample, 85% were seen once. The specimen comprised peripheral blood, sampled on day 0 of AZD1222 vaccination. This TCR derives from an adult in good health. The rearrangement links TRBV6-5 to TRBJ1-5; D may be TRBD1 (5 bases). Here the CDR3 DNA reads TGTGCCAGCACCCTGGACAAGACCCATCAGCCCCAGCATTTT. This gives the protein CASTLDKTHQPQHF.